This T cell receptor (beta chain) came from a study of CD8 T cells in Susac syndrome. Sequencing of TCR beta was performed on blood CD8+ and CD4+ T cells. Random hexamers served to reverse transcribe roughly 0.45 to 1 ug RNA. The authors amplified TCR beta CDR3 across 54 Vbeta and 13 Jbeta using immunoSEQ multiplex PCR. TCRdb re-analysed the immunoSEQ multiplex PCR reads in MiXCR, keeping a single row per CDR3 protein. The table lists roughly 130,000 distinct CDR3 sequences, nearly 95% of them singletons. Germline V gives CDR1 SQVTM, CDR2 ANQGSEA. Trimming shortened V by 4 bases and J by 0 bases, and 17 bases separated the two germline ends. The CDR3 loop spans 16 amino acids.

Material: CD4+ T cells from PBMCs. V usage is TRBV29-1 and J usage is TRBJ2-3; the D gene is possibly TRBD2 (7 bases). The clonotype originates from a human donor in good health. The DNA of the CDR3 is TGCAGCGTTGGGGCATCTAGCGGACAGAGCACAGATACGCAGTATTTT. Its protein is CSVGASSGQSTDTQYF.